This T cell receptor (beta chain) was sequenced for a study of blood T cell repertoires in COVID-19. Study-wide background: COVID-19 samples collected from the United States, Italy and Spain covered acute and convalescent phases. T cells, B-cell-depleted T cells, or PBMCs supplied cDNA or gDNA.

Original processing notes: Amplification from reference gene primers served as the basis for estimated nucleated cell counts. Using immunoSEQ multiplex PCR, the repertoire was profiled, and TCRdb retains in-frame clones only, with some absent. Clone size and the V and J calls come from that table; the DNA yielded D and trimming. Among 390,000 or so clones listed, 89% were seen once. Followed longitudinally, the Seattle patients had been enrolled during active infection. The CDR3 extends over 16 amino acids. The ends were cut back, 0 bases at V and 0 bases at J, with 10 bases in the middle. Germline lookup yields CDR1 SGHRS and CDR2 YFSETQ.

The gene calls are TRBV5-1 and TRBJ1-3; D unresolved. The sequenced material came from peripheral blood. The TCR was taken from a woman in her thirties with COVID-19, enrolled during active disease. For the CDR3, the DNA is TGCGCCAGCAGCTTGGAGCCGACTCGCTCTGGAAACACCATATATTTT. It encodes CASSLEPTRSGNTIYF. The full variable domain, completed using reference TRBV5-1 and TRBJ1-3, is KAGVTQTPRYLIKTRGQQVTLSCSPISGHRSVSWYQQTPGQGLQFLFEYFSETQRNKGNFPGRFSGRQFSNSRSEMNVSTLELGDSALYLCASSLEPTRSGNTIYFGEGSWLTVV.